This is a list of T cell receptor beta chains from one sample in a study of radiotherapy plus CTLA-4 blockade in lung cancer. Some clones are missing from TCRdb's copy, which holds only in-frame ones; the method was immunoSEQ multiplex PCR. The table shows tens of thousands of clones, with around 79% occurring only once. The material sequenced was peripheral blood, taken from a patient treated with radiotherapy plus ipilimumab. These receptors were collected from a human donor with non-small cell lung cancer who had a complete response to radiotherapy plus ipilimumab. Both conserved end residues are part of each CDR3. A D gene is named only where the DNA matches it firmly. Clone size is not always given. Where it is, it says once, few, many or a class for expanded clones.

clone_size,d_call,cdr3_length,j_call,v_call,cdr3_nt,cdr3_aa
.,.,15,TRBJ1-2,TRBV6-6,TGTGCCAGCAGTCAAAACCGCCCAAACTACTATGGCTACACCTTC,CASSQNRPNYYGYTF
.,.,15,TRBJ1-1,TRBV19,TGTGCCAGTAGTAGCCGCCGGGTTTGGGACACTGAAGCTTTCTTT,CASSSRRVWDTEAFF
.,TRBD1,14,TRBJ1-1,TRBV5-6,TGTGCCAGCAGCTTGGCCGACAGGGTAGGCGAAGCTTTCTTT,CASSLADRVGEAFF
.,TRBD1,16,TRBJ2-3,TRBV4-1,TGCGCCAGCAGCCGGTTGGGGACAGGGTTCGAAGATACGCAGTATTTT,CASSRLGTGFEDTQYF
.,TRBD2,14,TRBJ2-1,TRBV10-3,TGTGCCACCTTGGGGCGGGGGACCTACAATGAGCAGTTCTTC,CATLGRGTYNEQFF
.,.,15,TRBJ1-4,TRBV11-2,TGTGCCAGCGGTACTCGGGGGGCAACTAATGAAAAACTGTTTTTT,CASGTRGATNEKLFF
.,TRBD1,17,TRBJ1-3,TRBV6-1,TGTGCCAGCAGTGAAGCGTTCACAGGGGAAGCTGGAAACACCATATATTTT,CASSEAFTGEAGNTIYF
.,.,16,TRBJ2-1,TRBV18,TGTGCCAGCTCACCCTTTGGACAGTCGAACTACAATGAGCAGTTCTTC,CASSPFGQSNYNEQFF
.,TRBD1,15,TRBJ1-5,TRBV6-6,TGTGCCAGCACCGAGGGACAGGGGGCTGTGCAGCCCCAGCATTTT,CASTEGQGAVQPQHF
once,.,16,TRBJ2-2,TRBV18,TGTGCCAGCTCACCATCCGGACAGCGACATGACGGGGAGCTGTTTTTT,CASSPSGQRHDGELFF
few,.,13,TRBJ1-1,TRBV7-2,TGTGCCAGCAGCTCTTACAGGGACACTGAAGCTTTCTTT,CASSSYRDTEAFF
.,TRBD1,21,TRBJ1-1,TRBV28,TGTGCCAGCAGTCGTGTTGGGCAGGGGGCGGATTTTTGGAGCGGTAACACTGAAGCTTTCTTT,CASSRVGQGADFWSGNTEAFF
.,TRBD2,16,TRBJ2-3,TRBV15,TGTGCCACCAGCACCGGGACTAGCGGGGACACAGATACGCAGTATTTT,CATSTGTSGDTDTQYF
few,TRBD1,15,TRBJ1-2,TRBV5-6,TGTGCCAGCATCCGGGACAGGGCGGCTAACTATGGCTACACCTTC,CASIRDRAANYGYTF
.,.,15,TRBJ1-4,TRBV5-5,TGTGCCAGCAGCTCACGGACAGTTAGTAATGAAAAACTGTTTTTT,CASSSRTVSNEKLFF
.,TRBD1,16,TRBJ2-2,TRBV19,TGTGCCAGTAGTATCCCTCCGGGACAGGGCACCGGGGAGCTGTTTTTT,CASSIPPGQGTGELFF
.,.,11,TRBJ1-2,TRBV6-5,TGTGCCAGCAGTTCCGTAAATGGCTACACCTTC,CASSSVNGYTF
.,.,14,TRBJ1-1,TRBV19,TGTGCCAGTAGTATAATACAAAAGAACACTGAAGCTTTCTTT,CASSIIQKNTEAFF
few,TRBD1,15,TRBJ1-1,TRBV27,TGTGCCAGCAGTGGGTGGGACAGGGGGAACACTGAAGCTTTCTTT,CASSGWDRGNTEAFF
once,.,12,TRBJ2-7,TRBV18,TGTGCCAGCTCGCCGGGGATCTACGAGCAGTACTTC,CASSPGIYEQYF
once,TRBD1,15,TRBJ1-2,TRBV28,TGTGCCAGCAGTTCCCGACAGGGTTGGGCCTATGGCTACACCTTC,CASSSRQGWAYGYTF
.,TRBD1,16,TRBJ2-2,TRBV18,TGTGCCAGCCAACGACCGACAGGGATGAACACCGGGGAGCTGTTTTTT,CASQRPTGMNTGELFF
.,.,15,TRBJ2-3,TRBV27,TGTGCCAGCAGTTTGGGGGCGAATTCCCCAGATACGCAGTATTTT,CASSLGANSPDTQYF
.,TRBD1,15,TRBJ2-7,TRBV18,TGTGCCAGCTCAACCGGGACAGGGCTTACCTACGAGCAGTACTTC,CASSTGTGLTYEQYF
.,.,19,TRBJ1-5,TRBV4-1,TGCGCCAGCAGCCAAGATCGTGGGGACTACCACTATAGCAATCAGCCCCAGCATTTT,CASSQDRGDYHYSNQPQHF
.,.,15,TRBJ1-6,TRBV5-1,TGCGCCAGCAGCTTCGAGGGCTCCTATAATTCACCCCTCCACTTT,CASSFEGSYNSPLHF
.,TRBD1,17,TRBJ1-5,TRBV2,TGTGCCAGCGCCCTTCGAACAGGGGTCCGAAGCAATCAGCCCCAGCATTTT,CASALRTGVRSNQPQHF
.,.,15,TRBJ1-6,TRBV7-2,TGTGCCAGCAGCTCCCGACAGATCCACAATTCACCCCTCCACTTT,CASSSRQIHNSPLHF
.,TRBD1,14,TRBJ1-1,TRBV5-6,TGTGCCAGCAGCGGGCAGACAGGGAAGACTGAAGCTTTCTTT,CASSGQTGKTEAFF
.,TRBD1,15,TRBJ2-6,TRBV10-3,TGTGCCATCAATAATAGGACAGGTGGGGCCAACGTCCTGACTTTC,CAINNRTGGANVLTF
.,TRBD2,14,TRBJ2-5,TRBV27,TGTGCCAGCAAACTAGCGGGAGCGGAAGAGACCCAGTACTTC,CASKLAGAEETQYF
.,.,11,TRBJ2-3,TRBV30,TGTGCCTGGAGTCGGGGGGATACGCAGTATTTT,CAWSRGDTQYF
.,.,14,TRBJ2-5,TRBV11-2,TGTGCCAGCAGCTTCCAGGGAGGACCAGAGACCCAGTACTTC,CASSFQGGPETQYF
few,TRBD2,15,TRBJ2-1,TRBV7-2,TGTGCCAGCAGCTTAGAACCTAGCGGGGTGGGTGAGCAGTTCTTC,CASSLEPSGVGEQFF
.,TRBD1,15,TRBJ2-3,TRBV10-3,TGTGCCATCTCATCCGGGACAGGGGCTACAGATACGCAGTATTTT,CAISSGTGATDTQYF
.,.,15,TRBJ2-6,TRBV29-1,TGCAGCGTTAAGACTGTAGGCTCTGGGGCCAACGTCCTGACTTTC,CSVKTVGSGANVLTF
.,.,11,TRBJ2-1,TRBV18,TGTGCCAGCTCACCGGAGCATGAGCAGTTCTTC,CASSPEHEQFF
.,.,15,TRBJ2-3,TRBV4-3,TGCGCCAGCAGCCAAGGCCAGGGGAAGGCAGATACGCAGTATTTT,CASSQGQGKADTQYF
.,.,14,TRBJ1-1,TRBV6-5,TGTGCCAGCAGTTACTCGCGGGGTAAGACTGAAGCTTTCTTT,CASSYSRGKTEAFF
.,TRBD1,16,TRBJ1-2,TRBV27,TGTGCCAGCAGTCTCAACCGGGACAGGGGGGCCTCGGGCTACACCTTC,CASSLNRDRGASGYTF
.,TRBD2,18,TRBJ2-2,TRBV10-3,TGTGCCATCAGTGAGTCGAGCCTAGCGGGGCTAAACACCGGGGAGCTGTTTTTT,CAISESSLAGLNTGELFF
.,.,14,TRBJ2-1,TRBV14,TGTGCCAGCAGCCAAGAGAGCCGGGTGACTGAGCAGTTCTTC,CASSQESRVTEQFF
.,.,15,TRBJ1-2,TRBV4-3,TGCGCCAGCAGCCAAGAGAGGGGACTTCCCCATGGCTACACCTTC,CASSQERGLPHGYTF
.,TRBD2,15,TRBJ2-1,TRBV7-9,TGTGCCAGCAGCCCGAGGACTAGCGGGAGTAATGAGCAGTTCTTC,CASSPRTSGSNEQFF
.,TRBD1,14,TRBJ2-3,TRBV11-2,TGTGCCAGCAGCCTCGGGACAGGATGGGATACGCAGTATTTT,CASSLGTGWDTQYF
few,.,15,TRBJ1-4,TRBV5-6,TGTGCCAGCAGCACGGGGGGGGCAACTAATGAAAAACTGTTTTTT,CASSTGGATNEKLFF
.,.,14,TRBJ1-1,TRBV7-2,TGTGCCAGCAGCTTAGCCGGTTATTACACTGAAGCTTTCTTT,CASSLAGYYTEAFF
.,.,15,TRBJ1-4,TRBV14,TGTGCCAGCAGCCAATACCAGCCAGGGGTAGAAAAACTGTTTTTT,CASSQYQPGVEKLFF